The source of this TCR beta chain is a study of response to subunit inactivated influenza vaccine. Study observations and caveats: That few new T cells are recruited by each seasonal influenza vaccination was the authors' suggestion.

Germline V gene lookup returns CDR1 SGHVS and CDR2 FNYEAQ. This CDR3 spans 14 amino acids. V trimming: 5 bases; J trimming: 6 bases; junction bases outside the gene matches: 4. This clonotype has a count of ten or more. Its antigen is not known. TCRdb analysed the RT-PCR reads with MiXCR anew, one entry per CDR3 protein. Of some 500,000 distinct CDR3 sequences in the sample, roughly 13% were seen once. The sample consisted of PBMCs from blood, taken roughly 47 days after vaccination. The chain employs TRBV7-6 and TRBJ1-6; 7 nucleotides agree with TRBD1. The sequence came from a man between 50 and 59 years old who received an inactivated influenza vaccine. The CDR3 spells CASSRGQTNSPLHF. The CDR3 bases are TGTGCCAGCAGCCGGGGACAGACTAATTCACCCCTCCACTTT.